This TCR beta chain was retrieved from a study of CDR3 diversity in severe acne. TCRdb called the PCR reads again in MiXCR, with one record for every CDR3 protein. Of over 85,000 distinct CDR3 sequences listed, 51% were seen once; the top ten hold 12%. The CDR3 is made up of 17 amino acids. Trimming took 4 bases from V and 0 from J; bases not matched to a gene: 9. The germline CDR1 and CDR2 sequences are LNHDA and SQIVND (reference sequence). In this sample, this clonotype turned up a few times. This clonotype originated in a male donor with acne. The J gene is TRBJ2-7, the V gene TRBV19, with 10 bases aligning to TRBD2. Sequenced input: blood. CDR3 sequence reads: CASSTHGSSGSSYEQYF. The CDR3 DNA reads TGTGCCAGTAGTACTCATGGTTCTAGCGGGAGCTCCTACGAGCAGTACTTC.